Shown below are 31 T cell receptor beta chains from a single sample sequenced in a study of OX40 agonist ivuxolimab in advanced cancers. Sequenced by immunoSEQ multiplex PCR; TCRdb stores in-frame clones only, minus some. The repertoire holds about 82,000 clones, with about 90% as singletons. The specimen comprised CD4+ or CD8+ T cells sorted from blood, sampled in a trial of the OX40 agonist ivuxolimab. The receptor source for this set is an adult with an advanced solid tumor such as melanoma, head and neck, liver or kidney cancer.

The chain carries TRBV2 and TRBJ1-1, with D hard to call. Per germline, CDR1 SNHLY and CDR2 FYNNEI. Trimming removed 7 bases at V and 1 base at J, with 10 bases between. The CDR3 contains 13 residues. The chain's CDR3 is CASTLERNTEAFF. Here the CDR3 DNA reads TGTGCCAGCACCTTGGAAAGGAACACTGAAGCTTTCTTT. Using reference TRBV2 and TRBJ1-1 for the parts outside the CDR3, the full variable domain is EPEVTQTPSHQVTQMGQEVILRCVPISNHLYFYWYRQILGQKVEFLVSFYNNEISEKSEIFDDQFSVERPDGSNFTLKIRSTKLEDSAMYFCASTLERNTEAFFGQGTRLTVV.

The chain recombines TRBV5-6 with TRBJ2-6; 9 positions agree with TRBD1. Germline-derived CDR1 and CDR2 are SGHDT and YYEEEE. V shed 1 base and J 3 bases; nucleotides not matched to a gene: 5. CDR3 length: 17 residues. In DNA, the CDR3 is TGTGCCAGCAGCTTGTGGGGACAGGGATATGGGGCCAACGTCCTGACTTTC. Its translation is CASSLWGQGYGANVLTF.

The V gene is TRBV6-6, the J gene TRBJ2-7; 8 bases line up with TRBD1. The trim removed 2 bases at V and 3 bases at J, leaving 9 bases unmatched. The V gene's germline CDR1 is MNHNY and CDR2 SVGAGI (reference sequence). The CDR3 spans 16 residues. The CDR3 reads CASSYLGQGLGYEQYF. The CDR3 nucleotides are TGTGCCAGCAGTTACCTAGGACAGGGCTTGGGCTACGAGCAGTACTTC.

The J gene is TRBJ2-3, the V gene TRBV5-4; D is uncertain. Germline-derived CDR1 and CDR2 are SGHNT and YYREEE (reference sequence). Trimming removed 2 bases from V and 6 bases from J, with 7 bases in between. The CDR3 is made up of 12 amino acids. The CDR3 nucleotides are TGTGCCAGCAGCTTCCCCGCGGATACGCAGTATTTT. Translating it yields CASSFPADTQYF.

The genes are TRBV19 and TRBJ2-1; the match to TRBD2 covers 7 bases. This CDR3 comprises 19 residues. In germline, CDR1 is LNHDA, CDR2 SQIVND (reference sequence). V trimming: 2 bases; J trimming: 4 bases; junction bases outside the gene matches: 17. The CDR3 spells CASSIPSGGGGGGYNEQFF. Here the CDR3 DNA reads TGTGCCAGTAGTATACCCTCGGGTGGCGGTGGGGGGGGATACAATGAGCAGTTCTTC.

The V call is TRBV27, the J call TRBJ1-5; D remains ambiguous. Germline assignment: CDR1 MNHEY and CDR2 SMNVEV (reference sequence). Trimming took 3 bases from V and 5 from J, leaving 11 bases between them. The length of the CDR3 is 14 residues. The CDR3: CASSLGREYQPQHF. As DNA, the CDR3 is TGTGCCAGCAGTTTGGGGAGGGAGTATCAGCCCCAGCATTTT.

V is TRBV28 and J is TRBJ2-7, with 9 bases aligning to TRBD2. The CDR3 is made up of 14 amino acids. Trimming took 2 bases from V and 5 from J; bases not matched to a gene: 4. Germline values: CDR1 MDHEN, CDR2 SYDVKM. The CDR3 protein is CASSLGAGGNEQYF. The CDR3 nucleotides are TGTGCCAGCAGTTTAGGGGCGGGAGGGAACGAGCAGTACTTC.

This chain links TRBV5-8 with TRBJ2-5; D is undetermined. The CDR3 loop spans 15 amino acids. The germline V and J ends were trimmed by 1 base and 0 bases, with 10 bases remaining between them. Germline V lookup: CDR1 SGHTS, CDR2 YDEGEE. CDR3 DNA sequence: TGTGCCAGCAGCTTGATACTGGGGTACCAAGAGACCCAGTACTTC. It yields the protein CASSLILGYQETQYF.

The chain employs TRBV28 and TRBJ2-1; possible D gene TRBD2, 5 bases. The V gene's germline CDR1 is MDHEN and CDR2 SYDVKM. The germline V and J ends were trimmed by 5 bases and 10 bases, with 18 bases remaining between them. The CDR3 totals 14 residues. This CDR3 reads CASSPSRLAEEQFF. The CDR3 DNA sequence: TGTGCCAGCAGTCCCTCCCGGCTAGCTGAAGAGCAGTTCTTC. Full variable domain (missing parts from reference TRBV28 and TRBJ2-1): DVKVTQSSRYLVKRTGEKVFLECVQDMDHENMFWYRQDPGLGLRLIYFSYDVKMKEKGDIPEGYSVSREKKERFSLILESASTNQTSMYLCASSPSRLAEEQFFGPGTRLTVL.

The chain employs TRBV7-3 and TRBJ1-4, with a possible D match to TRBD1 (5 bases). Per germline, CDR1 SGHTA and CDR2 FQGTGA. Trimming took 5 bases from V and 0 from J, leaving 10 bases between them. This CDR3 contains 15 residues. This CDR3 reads CASSPGPPTNEKLFF. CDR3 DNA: TGTGCCAGCAGCCCGGGACCGCCAACTAATGAAAAACTGTTTTTT.

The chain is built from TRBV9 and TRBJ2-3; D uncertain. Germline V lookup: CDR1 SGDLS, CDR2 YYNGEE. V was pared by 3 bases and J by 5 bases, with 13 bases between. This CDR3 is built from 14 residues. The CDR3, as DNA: TGTGCCAGCAGCGGCGGCCGAAATGAAGATACGCAGTATTTT. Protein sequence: CASSGGRNEDTQYF.

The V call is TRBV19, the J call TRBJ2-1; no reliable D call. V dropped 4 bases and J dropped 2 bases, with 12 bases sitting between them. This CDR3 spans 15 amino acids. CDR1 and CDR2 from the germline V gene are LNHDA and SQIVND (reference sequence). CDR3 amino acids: CASSTKDGAYNEQFF. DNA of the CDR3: TGTGCCAGTAGTACGAAGGACGGAGCCTACAATGAGCAGTTCTTC.

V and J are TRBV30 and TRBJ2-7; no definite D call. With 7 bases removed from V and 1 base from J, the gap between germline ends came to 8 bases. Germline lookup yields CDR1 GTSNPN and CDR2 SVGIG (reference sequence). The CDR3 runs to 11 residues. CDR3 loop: CAYLWSYEQYF. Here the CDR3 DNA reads TGTGCCTACCTCTGGTCCTACGAGCAGTACTTC.

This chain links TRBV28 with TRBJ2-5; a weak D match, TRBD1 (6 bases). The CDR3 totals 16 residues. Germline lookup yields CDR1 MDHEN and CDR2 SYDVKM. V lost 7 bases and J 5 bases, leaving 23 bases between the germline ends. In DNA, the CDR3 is TGTGCCAGCAATCTCCGGGACAATCCCGCCGGGGAGACCCAGTACTTC. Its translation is CASNLRDNPAGETQYF. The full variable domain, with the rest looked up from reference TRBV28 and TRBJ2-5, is DVKVTQSSRYLVKRTGEKVFLECVQDMDHENMFWYRQDPGLGLRLIYFSYDVKMKEKGDIPEGYSVSREKKERFSLILESASTNQTSMYLCASNLRDNPAGETQYFGPGTRLLVL.

This CDR3 is CAISEQGTDNSPLHF. In nucleotides, the CDR3 is TGTGCCATCAGTGAGCAAGGGACAGATAATTCACCCCTCCACTTT. The rearrangement joins TRBV10-3 to TRBJ1-6, with 7 bases lining up with TRBD1. Trimming at V came to 2 bases and at J to 5 bases, leaving 3 bases not matched to a gene. CDR3 length: 15 residues. Germline assignment: CDR1 ENHRY and CDR2 SYGVKD.

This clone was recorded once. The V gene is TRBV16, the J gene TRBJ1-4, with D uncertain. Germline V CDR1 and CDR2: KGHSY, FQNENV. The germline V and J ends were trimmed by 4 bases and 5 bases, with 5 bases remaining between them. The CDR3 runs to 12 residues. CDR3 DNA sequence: TGTGCCAGCAGCCCGTACAATGAAAAACTGTTTTTT. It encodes CASSPYNEKLFF.

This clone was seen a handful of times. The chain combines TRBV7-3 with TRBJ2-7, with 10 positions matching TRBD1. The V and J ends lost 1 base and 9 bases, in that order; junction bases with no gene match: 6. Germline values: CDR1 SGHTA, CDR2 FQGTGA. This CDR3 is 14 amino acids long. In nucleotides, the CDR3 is TGTGCCAGCAGCTTAATGGGGACAGGGGCCGTGCAGTACTTC. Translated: CASSLMGTGAVQYF.

CDR3: CASSPPGEQYF. The CDR3 nucleotides read TGTGCCAGCAGTCCCCCCGGAGAGCAGTACTTC. V is TRBV28 and J is TRBJ2-7; D is undetermined. Germline V gene data show CDR1 as MDHEN and CDR2 as SYDVKM. Trimming stripped 5 bases from V and 7 bases from J, with 9 bases between. The length of the CDR3 is 11 residues.

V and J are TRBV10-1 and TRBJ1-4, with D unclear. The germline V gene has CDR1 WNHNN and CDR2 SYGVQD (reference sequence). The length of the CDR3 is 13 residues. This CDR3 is CAPRRLFNEKLFF. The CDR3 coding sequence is TGCGCTCCAAGGCGCCTTTTTAATGAAAAACTGTTTTTT.

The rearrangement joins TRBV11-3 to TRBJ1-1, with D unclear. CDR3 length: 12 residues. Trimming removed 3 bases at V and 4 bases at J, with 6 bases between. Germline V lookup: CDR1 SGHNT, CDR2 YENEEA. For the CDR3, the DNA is TGTGCCAGCAGCTTGCTCGTCACTGAAGCTTTCTTT. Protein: CASSLLVTEAFF.

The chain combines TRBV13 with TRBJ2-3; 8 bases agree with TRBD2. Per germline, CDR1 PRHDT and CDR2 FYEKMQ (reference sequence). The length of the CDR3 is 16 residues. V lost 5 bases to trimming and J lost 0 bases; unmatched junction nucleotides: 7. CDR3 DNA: TGTGCCAGCAGCCTAGAGCGGGAGCCTAGCACAGATACGCAGTATTTT. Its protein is CASSLEREPSTDTQYF.

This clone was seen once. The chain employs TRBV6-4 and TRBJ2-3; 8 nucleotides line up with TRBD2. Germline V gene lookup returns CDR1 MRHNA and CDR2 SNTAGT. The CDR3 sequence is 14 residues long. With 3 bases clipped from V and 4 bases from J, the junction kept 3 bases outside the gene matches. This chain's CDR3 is CASSEKRESDTQYF. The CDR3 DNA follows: TGTGCCAGCAGTGAGAAGCGGGAGTCAGATACGCAGTATTTT.

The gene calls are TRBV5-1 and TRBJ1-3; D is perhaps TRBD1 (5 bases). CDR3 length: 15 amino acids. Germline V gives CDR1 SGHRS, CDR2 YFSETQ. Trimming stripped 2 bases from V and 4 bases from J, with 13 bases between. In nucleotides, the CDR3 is TGCGCCAGCAGCTTCGGGCAGGGAAGAGGAAACACCATATATTTT. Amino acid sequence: CASSFGQGRGNTIYF.

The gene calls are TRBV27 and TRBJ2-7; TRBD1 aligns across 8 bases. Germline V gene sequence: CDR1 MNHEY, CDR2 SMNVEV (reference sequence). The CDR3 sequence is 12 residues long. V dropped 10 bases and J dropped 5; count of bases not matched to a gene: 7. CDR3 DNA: TGTGCCACCCGACAGGGGATGAACGAGCAGTACTTC. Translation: CATRQGMNEQYF.

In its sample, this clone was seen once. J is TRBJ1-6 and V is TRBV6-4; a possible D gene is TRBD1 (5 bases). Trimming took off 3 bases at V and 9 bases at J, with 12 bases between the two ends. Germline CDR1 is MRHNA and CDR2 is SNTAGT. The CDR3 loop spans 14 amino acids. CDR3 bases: TGTGCCAGCAGTGAGGGTACCGGGGGTTCACCCCTCCACTTT. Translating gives CASSEGTGGSPLHF.

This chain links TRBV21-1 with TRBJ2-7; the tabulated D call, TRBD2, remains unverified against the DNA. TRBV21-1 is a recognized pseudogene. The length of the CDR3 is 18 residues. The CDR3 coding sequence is TGTGCCAGCAGCCTCTTCCCTGGGAGGGGGGGGACCCGGTACGAGCAGTACTTC. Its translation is CASSLFPGRGGTRYEQYF.

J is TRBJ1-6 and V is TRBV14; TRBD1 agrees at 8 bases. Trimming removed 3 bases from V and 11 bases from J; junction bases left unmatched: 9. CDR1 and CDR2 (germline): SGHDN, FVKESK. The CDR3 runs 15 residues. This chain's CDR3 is CASSQSDRVAAPLHF. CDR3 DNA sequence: TGTGCCAGCAGCCAGTCGGACAGGGTAGCCGCACCCCTCCACTTT.

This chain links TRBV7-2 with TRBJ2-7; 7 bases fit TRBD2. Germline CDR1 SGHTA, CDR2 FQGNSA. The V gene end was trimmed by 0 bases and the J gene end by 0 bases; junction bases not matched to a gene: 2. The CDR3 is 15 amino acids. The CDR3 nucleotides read TGTGCCAGCAGCTTAGCGGGAGGGAGCTCCTACGAGCAGTACTTC. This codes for CASSLAGGSSYEQYF.

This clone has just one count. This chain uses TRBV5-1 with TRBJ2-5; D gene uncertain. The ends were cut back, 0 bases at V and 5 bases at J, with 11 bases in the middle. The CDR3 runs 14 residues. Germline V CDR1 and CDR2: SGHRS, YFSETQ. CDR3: CASSLAHTAETQYF. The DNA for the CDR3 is TGCGCCAGCAGCTTGGCACATACGGCGGAGACCCAGTACTTC. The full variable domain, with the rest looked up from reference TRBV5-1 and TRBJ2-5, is KAGVTQTPRYLIKTRGQQVTLSCSPISGHRSVSWYQQTPGQGLQFLFEYFSETQRNKGNFPGRFSGRQFSNSRSEMNVSTLELGDSALYLCASSLAHTAETQYFGPGTRLLVL.

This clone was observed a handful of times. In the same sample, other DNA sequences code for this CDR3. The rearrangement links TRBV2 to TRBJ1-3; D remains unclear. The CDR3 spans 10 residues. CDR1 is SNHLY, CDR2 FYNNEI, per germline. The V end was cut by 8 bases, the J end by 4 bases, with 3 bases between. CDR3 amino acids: CASRGNTIYF. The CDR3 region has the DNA TGTGCCAGCCGCGGAAACACCATATATTTT.

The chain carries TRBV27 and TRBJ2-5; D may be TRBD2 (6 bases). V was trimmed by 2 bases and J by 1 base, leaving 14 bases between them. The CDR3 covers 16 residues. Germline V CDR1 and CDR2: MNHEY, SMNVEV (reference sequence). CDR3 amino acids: CASSLTGRGPQETQYF. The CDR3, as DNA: TGTGCCAGCAGTTTAACCGGGCGGGGACCCCAAGAGACCCAGTACTTC.